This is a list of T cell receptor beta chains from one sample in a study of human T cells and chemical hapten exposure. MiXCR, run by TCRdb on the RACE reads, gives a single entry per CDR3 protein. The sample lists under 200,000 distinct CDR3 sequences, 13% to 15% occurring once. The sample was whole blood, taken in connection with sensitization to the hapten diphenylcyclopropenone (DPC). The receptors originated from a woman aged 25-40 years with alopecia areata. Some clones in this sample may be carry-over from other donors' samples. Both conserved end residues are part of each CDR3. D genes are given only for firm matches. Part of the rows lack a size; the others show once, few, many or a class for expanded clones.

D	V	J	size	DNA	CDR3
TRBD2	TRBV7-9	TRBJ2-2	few	TGTGCCAGCACCGTGGGACTAGCGGGCACCGGGGAGCTGTTTTTT	CASTVGLAGTGELFF
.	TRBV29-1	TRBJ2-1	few	TGCAGTAAACTAGCCGCAGACAATGAGCAGTTCTTC	CSKLAADNEQFF
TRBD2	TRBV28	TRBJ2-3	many	TGTGCCAGCAGGTCACTAGCGGGGGGGCGAAATACGCAGTATTTT	CASRSLAGGRNTQYF
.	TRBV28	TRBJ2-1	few	TGTGCCAGCGTTTCGGACTTGTCATTCTCCTACAATGAGCAGTTCTTC	CASVSDLSFSYNEQFF
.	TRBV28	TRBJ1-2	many	TGTGCCAGCAGCTGGCAGGGCTATGGCTACACCTTC	CASSWQGYGYTF
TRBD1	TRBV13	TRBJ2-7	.	TGTGCCAGCAGCTTAGTATTCGGAGCGGACAGGACCTACGAGCAGTACTTC	CASSLVFGADRTYEQYF
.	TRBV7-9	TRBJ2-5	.	TGTGCCAGCAGCTTAACAGGGATAATCCAAGAGACCCAGTACTTC	CASSLTGIIQETQYF
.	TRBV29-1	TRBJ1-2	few	TGCAGCGTTGAAAGGGGCTATGGCTACACCTTC	CSVERGYGYTF
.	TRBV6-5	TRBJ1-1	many	TGTGCCAGCAGACAGGGATCTGAAGCTTTCTTT	CASRQGSEAFF
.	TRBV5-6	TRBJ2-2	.	TGTGCCAGCAGGGGACCCGGGACAAACACCGGGGAGCTGTTTTTT	CASRGPGTNTGELFF
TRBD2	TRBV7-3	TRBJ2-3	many	TGTGCCAGCAGCTTAACGTTGGCTAGCGGGGGCTCCACAGATACGCAGTATTTT	CASSLTLASGGSTDTQYF
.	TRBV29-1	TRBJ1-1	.	TGCAGCGTTGCCTCTCAAACTAGCGAAGCTTTCTTT	CSVASQTSEAFF
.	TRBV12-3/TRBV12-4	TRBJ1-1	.	TGTGCCAGCAGTTTAAGACAGGCGAACACTGAAGCTTTCTTT	CASSLRQANTEAFF
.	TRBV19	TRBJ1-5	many	TGTGCCAGTAGTATAGGTGCCAGCGGATATAGCAATCAGCCCCAGCATTTT	CASSIGASGYSNQPQHF
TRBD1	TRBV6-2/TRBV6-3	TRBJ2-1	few	TGTGCCAGCAGTGCGACAGGGGTGGCCTACAATGAGCAGTTCTTC	CASSATGVAYNEQFF
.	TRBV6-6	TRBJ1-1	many	TGTGCCAGCATAACTACGGCCGGGACGGCAAGCCCTGAAGCTTTCTTT	CASITTAGTASPEAFF
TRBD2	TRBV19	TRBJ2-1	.	TGTGCCAGTAGTATAACGGGCCGACTAGCGGGGAAGTATAATGAGCAGTTCTTC	CASSITGRLAGKYNEQFF
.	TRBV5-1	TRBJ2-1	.	TGCGCCAGCAGTAGGGACGGTGGAGAGCAGTTCTTC	CASSRDGGEQFF
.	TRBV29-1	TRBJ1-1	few	TGCAGCGTTGGGGTGGCGGGTGAAGCTTTCTTT	CSVGVAGEAFF
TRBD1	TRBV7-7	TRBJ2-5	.	TGTGCCAGCAGCTCAGACAGGGGCCAAGAGACCCAGTACTTC	CASSSDRGQETQYF
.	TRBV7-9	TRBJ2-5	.	TGTGCCAGCAGCTTAGGAAGAGGGACCCAGTACTTC	CASSLGRGTQYF
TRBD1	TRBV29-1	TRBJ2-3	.	TGTAGCGTTGTCTGGCAGGGGGGCACAGATACGCAGTATTTT	CSVVWQGGTDTQYF
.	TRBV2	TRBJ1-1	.	TGTGCCAGCAGTGTCATGGGTGCCTCTGAAGCTTTCTTT	CASSVMGASEAFF